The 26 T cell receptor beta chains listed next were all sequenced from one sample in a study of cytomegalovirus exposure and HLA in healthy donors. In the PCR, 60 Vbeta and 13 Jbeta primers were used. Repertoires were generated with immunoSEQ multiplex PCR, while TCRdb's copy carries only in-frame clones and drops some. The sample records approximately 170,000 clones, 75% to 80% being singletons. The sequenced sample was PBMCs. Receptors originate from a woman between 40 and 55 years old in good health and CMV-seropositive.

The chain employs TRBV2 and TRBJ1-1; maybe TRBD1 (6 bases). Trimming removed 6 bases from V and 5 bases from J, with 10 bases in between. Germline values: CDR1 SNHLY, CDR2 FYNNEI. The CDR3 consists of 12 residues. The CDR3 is CASRDSWTEAFF. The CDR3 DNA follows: TGTGCCAGCAGGGACAGTTGGACTGAAGCTTTCTTT.

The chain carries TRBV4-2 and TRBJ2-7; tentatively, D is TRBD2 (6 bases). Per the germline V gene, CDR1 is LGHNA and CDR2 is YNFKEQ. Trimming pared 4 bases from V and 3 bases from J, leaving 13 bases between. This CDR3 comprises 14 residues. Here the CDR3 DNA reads TGTGCCAGCAGCCGGGGGGACCGAGACTACGAGCAGTACTTC. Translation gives CASSRGDRDYEQYF.

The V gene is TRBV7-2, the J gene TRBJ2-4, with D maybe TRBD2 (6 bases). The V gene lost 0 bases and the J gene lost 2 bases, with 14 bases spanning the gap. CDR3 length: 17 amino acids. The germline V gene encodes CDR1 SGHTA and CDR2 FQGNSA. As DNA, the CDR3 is TGTGCCAGCAGCTTAGCCCTCCAAGGGACTTCCAAAAACATTCAGTACTTC. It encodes CASSLALQGTSKNIQYF. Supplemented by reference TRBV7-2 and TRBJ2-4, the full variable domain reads GAGVSQSPSNKVTEKGKDVELRCDPISGHTALYWYRQSLGQGLEFLIYFQGNSAPDKSGLPSDRFSAERTGGSVSTLTIQRTQQEDSAVYLCASSLALQGTSKNIQYFGAGTRLSVL.

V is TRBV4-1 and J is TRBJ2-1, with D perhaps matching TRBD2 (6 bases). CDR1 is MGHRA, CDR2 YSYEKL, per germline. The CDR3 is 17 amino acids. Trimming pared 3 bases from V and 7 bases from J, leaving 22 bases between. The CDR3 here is CASSQPVGTGVRNEQFF. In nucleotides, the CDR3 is TGCGCCAGCAGCCAGCCGGTGGGGACGGGAGTTAGGAATGAGCAGTTCTTC.

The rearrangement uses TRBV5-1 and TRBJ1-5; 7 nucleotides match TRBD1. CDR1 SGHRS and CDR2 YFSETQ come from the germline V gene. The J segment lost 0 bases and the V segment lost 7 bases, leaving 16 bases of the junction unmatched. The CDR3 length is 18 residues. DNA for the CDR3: TGCGCCAGCGGACCGACAGGGAACGGGTTGTATAGCAATCAGCCCCAGCATTTT. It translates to CASGPTGNGLYSNQPQHF.

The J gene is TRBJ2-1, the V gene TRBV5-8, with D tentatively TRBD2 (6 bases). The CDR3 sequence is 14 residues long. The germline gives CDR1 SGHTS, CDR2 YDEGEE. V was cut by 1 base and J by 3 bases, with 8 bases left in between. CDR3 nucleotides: TGTGCCAGCAGCTTGATGGACTACTACAATGAGCAGTTCTTC. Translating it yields CASSLMDYYNEQFF.

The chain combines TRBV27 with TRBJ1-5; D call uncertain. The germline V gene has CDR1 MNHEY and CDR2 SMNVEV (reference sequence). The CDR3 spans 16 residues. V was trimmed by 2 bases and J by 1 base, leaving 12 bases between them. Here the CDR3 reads CASSLKPLVSNQPQHF. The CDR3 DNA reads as TGTGCCAGCAGTTTAAAGCCCCTTGTGAGCAATCAGCCCCAGCATTTT.

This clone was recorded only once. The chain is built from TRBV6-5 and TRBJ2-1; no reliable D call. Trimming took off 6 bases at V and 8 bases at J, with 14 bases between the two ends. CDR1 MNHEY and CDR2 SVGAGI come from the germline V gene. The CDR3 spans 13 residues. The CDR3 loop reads CASSRDSPHEQFF. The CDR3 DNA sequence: TGTGCCAGCAGCCGAGACTCACCCCATGAGCAGTTCTTC.

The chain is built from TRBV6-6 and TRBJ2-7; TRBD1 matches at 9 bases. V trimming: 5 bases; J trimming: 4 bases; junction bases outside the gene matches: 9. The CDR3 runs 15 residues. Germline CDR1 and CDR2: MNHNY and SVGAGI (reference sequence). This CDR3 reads CASSRRQGEMYEQYF. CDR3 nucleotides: TGTGCCAGCAGTCGTAGACAGGGGGAAATGTACGAGCAGTACTTC.

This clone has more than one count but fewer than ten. The CDR3: CASSLFLGANTEAFF. The CDR3 coding sequence is TGTGCCAGCAGTTTATTCCTGGGGGCGAACACTGAAGCTTTCTTT. The V and J genes are TRBV28 and TRBJ1-1; perhaps TRBD1 as D (6 bases). CDR1 MDHEN and CDR2 SYDVKM come from the germline V gene. With 1 base removed from V and 1 base from J, the gap between germline ends came to 10 bases. The CDR3 is made up of 15 amino acids.

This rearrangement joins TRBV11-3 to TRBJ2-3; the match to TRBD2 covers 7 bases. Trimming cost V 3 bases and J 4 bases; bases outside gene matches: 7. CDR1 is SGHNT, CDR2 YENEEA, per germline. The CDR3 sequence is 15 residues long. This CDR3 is CASSLGGKRPDTQYF. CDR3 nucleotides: TGTGCCAGCAGCTTGGGGGGGAAGAGGCCAGATACGCAGTATTTT.

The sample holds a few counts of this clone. The CDR3 nucleotides read TGTGCCAGCAGCAGGGTGGCGGGACCTGCCTACGAGCAGTACTTC. Encoded protein: CASSRVAGPAYEQYF. The V gene is TRBV7-2, the J gene TRBJ2-7; D is possibly TRBD2 (6 bases). The CDR3 extends over 15 amino acids. Germline CDR1 and CDR2: SGHTA and FQGNSA. V lost 5 bases, J lost 2 bases, and 16 bases lay in between.

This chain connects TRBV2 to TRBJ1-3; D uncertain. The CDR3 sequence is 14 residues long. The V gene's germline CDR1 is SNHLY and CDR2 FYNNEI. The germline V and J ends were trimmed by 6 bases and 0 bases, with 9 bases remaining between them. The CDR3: CASSSLSSGNTIYF. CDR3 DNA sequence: TGTGCCAGCAGCTCCCTGAGCTCTGGAAACACCATATATTTT.

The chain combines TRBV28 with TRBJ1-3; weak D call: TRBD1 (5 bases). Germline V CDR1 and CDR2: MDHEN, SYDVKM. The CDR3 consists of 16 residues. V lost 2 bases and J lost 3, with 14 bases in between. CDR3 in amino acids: CASSLRGEVYGNTIYF. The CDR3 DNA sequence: TGTGCCAGCAGTTTAAGAGGGGAGGTTTATGGAAACACCATATATTTT.

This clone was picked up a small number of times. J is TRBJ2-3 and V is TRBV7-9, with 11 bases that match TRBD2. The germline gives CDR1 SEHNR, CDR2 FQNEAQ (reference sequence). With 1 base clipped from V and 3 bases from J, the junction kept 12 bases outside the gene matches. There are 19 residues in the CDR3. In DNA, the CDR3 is TGTGCCAGCAGCTTAGGGTCCGTTAGCGGGAGGGAAACGACAGATACGCAGTATTTT. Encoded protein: CASSLGSVSGRETTDTQYF.

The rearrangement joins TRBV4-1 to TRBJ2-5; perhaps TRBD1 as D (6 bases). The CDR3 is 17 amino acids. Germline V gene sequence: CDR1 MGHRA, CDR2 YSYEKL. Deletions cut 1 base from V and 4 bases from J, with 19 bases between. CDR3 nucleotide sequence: TGCGCCAGCAGCCAAGGTGAACAGGGCTTTTTAGGAGAGACCCAGTACTTC. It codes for CASSQGEQGFLGETQYF.

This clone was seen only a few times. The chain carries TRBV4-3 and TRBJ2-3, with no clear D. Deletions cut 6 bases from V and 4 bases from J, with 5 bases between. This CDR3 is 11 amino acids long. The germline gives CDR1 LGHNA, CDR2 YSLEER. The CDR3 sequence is CASSYADTQYF. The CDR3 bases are TGCGCCAGCAGTTATGCAGATACGCAGTATTTT.

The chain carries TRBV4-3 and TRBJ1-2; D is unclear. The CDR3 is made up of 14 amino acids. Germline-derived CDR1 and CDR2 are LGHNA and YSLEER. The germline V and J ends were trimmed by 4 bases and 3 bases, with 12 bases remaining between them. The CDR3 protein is CASSRQDWDYGYTF. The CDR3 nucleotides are TGCGCCAGCAGCCGCCAGGACTGGGACTATGGCTACACCTTC.

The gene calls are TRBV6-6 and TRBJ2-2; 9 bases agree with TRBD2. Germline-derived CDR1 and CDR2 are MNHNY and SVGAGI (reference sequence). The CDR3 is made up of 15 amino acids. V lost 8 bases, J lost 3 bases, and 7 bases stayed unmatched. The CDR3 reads CASRRGGLDTGELFF. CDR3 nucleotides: TGTGCCAGCCGGCGGGGGGGCCTCGACACCGGGGAGCTGTTTTTT.

The CDR3 protein is CTSSQDRQRREQYF. CDR3 coding DNA: TGCACCAGCAGCCAAGATCGTCAGCGCCGGGAGCAGTACTTC. This sequence joins TRBV1 and TRBJ2-7; TRBD2, the table's D call, lacks a check against the DNA. TRBV1 is assigned pseudogene status. The CDR3 sequence is 14 residues long.

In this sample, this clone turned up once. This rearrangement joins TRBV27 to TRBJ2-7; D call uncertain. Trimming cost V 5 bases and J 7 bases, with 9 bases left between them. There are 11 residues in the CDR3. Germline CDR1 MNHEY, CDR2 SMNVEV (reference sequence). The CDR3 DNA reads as TGTGCCAGCAGTGCCTTAGATGAGCAGTACTTC. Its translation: CASSALDEQYF.

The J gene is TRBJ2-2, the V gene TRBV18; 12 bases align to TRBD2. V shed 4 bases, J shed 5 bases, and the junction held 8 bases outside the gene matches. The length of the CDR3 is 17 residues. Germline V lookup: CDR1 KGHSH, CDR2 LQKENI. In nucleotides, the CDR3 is TGTGCCAGCTCACTGACACTAGCGGGAGGAGGGACCGGGGAGCTGTTTTTT. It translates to CASSLTLAGGGTGELFF. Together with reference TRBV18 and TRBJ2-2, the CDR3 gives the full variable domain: NAGVMQNPRHLVRRRGQEARLRCSPMKGHSHVYWYRQLPEEGLKFMVYLQKENIIDESGMPKERFSAEFPKEGPSILRIQQVVRGDSAAYFCASSLTLAGGGTGELFFGEGSRLTVL.

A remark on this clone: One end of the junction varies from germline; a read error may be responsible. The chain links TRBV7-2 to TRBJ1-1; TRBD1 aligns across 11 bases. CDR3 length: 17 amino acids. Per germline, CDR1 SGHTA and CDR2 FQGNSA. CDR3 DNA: TGTGCCAGCAGCTTAGTTGGGACAGGGGGGCTAGGGGGACAATCCCACTTT. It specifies CASSLVGTGGLGGQSHF.

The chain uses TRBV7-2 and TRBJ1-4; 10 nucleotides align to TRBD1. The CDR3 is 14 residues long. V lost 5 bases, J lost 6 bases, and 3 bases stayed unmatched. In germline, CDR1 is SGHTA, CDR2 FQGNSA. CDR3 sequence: CASSQGQGYEKLFF. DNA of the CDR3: TGTGCCAGCAGCCAGGGACAGGGGTATGAAAAACTGTTTTTT.

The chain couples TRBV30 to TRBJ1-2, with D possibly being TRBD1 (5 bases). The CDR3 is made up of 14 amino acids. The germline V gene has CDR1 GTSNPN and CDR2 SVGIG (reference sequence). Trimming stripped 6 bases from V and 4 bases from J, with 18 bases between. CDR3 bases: TGTGCCTGTCCCCCCCAGGGATCGTTCTATGGCTACACCTTC. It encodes CACPPQGSFYGYTF.

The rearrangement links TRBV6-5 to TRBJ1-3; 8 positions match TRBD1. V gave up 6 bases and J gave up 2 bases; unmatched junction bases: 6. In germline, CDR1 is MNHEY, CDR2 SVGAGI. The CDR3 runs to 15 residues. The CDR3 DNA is TGTGCCAGCAGCTATGGACAGGGAACTGGAAACACCATATATTTT. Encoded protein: CASSYGQGTGNTIYF.